This T cell receptor (beta chain) was recovered during a study of OX40 agonist ivuxolimab in advanced cancers. Repertoires were generated with immunoSEQ multiplex PCR, while TCRdb's copy carries only in-frame clones and drops some. The sample comprises more than 70,000 clones, around 90% of which are singletons, and about 0.35% rests with the top ten. Study-level findings and limits: Normalized T-cell clonal expansion was also low in a subset of nonresponders. CD4+ and CD8+ blood T cells expanded clonally by week 6 at 0.1 to 3.0 mg/kg.

CDR3 size: 15 residues. V lost 4 bases and J lost 7; bases outside the gene matches: 6. Germline loops: CDR1 MDHEN, CDR2 SYDVKM. A word on this clone: The antigen is not known.

Sampled blood was obtained at baseline, cycle 4 day 1, and cycle 7 day 1. The source was CD4+ or CD8+ T cells sorted from blood, collected in a trial of the OX40 agonist ivuxolimab. The chain joins TRBV28 to TRBJ2-7; 14 bases line up with TRBD2. The source is an adult with an advanced solid tumor such as melanoma, head and neck, liver or kidney cancer. The CDR3 DNA is TGTGCCAGCAGTTCGTGGACTAGCGGGAGGAGTGAGCAGTACTTC. Residues: CASSSWTSGRSEQYF.